This TCR beta chain was obtained from a study of human T cells and chemical hapten exposure. The time point: pre-sensitization, week 0. Treatment: therapeutic diphenylcyclopropenone sensitization with weekly scalp DPC. TCRdb processed the RACE reads anew with MiXCR; each CDR3 protein has one entry. The repertoire holds fewer than 150,000 distinct CDR3 sequences, with approximately 12% as singletons. Deletions cut 1 base from V and 6 bases from J, with 7 bases between. The CDR3 is 14 amino acids. The germline V gene encodes CDR1 LGHDT and CDR2 YNNKEL (reference sequence). This clonotype was seen ten or more times.

The sequence derives from a young woman with alopecia areata. Some clones in this sample may be carry-over from other donors' samples. V usage is TRBV3-1 and J usage is TRBJ1-6, with unresolved D. This specimen consisted of whole blood, obtained in connection with sensitization to the hapten diphenylcyclopropenone (DPC). The CDR3 bases are TGTGCCAGCAGCCAAGGTTGGGTTAATTCACCCCTCCACTTT. Amino acids: CASSQGWVNSPLHF.